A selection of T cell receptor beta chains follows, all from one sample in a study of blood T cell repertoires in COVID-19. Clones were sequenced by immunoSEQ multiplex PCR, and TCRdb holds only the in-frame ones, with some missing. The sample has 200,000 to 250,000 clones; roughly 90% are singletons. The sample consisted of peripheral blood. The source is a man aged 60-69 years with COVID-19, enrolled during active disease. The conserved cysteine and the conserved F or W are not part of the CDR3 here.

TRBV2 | ASSGTSGSYEQF
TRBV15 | ATSRETPSGGELF
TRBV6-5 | ASSWDRNTGELF
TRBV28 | ASSLQVNTEAF
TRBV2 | ASSEKAGGYNEQF
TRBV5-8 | ASSRGLSRQPQH
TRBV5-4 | ASSSRLAGVTYNEQF
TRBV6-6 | ASSPGLAGTYTDTQY
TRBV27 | ASARGADYNEQF
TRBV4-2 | ASRKGFRDTIY
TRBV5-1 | ASSPSYQNRAGELF
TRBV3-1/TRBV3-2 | ASSQQNRGTEAF
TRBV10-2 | ASSQSGRSLNEQF
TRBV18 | ASSPSQGADGYT
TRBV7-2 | ASSLSSGATNEKLF
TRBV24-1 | ATSDYGTSGSAEQF
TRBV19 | ASSTQGATNTGELF
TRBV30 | AWRTWAQGNEKLF
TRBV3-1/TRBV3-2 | ASSLSAGTVNEQF
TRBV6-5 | ASRQTGAENIQY
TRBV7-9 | ASSSRGGGRAGELF
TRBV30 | AADRGSYEQY
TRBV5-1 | ASSLDRGVFEQY
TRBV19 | ASSLPRRPTGELF
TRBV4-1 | ASSQEGRGWTGELF
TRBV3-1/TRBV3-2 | ASSQGGNRGLNYGYT
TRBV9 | ASSVGQGLSSYEQY
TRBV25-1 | ASSGQGSSYNSPLH
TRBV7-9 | ASSLGTESKLF
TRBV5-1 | ASSLTGVDEKLF
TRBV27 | ASSSRQGYREQY